Listed below are T cell receptor beta chains from one sample, sequenced in a study of monozygotic twins with cystic fibrosis. Profiling relied on immunoSEQ multiplex PCR, and the TCRdb table lists in-frame clones only, not all of them. The sample holds roughly 10,000 clones, approximately 99.4% seen once. Sequenced sample: blood. These receptors all come from a man aged 18 to 29 with cystic fibrosis. CDR3s include the opening cysteine and the closing phenylalanine or tryptophan. The D gene is left open where the match is weak. Some rows mark clone size as missing; the rest say once, few, many or name a class of expanded clone.

j_call: TRBJ1-1
clone_size: .
v_call: TRBV5-1
d_call: .
cdr3_nt: TGCGCCAGCAGCTGGGACCCAAACACTGAAGCTTTCTTT
cdr3_aa: CASSWDPNTEAFF

j_call: TRBJ1-6
clone_size: once
v_call: TRBV30
d_call: .
cdr3_nt: TGTGCCTGGAGCGCTGACTCCTATAATTCACCCCTCCACTTT
cdr3_aa: CAWSADSYNSPLHF

j_call: TRBJ2-6
clone_size: .
v_call: TRBV5-1
d_call: .
cdr3_nt: TGCGCCAGCAGCTTGACTCTGTCTGGGGCCAACGTCCTGACTTTC
cdr3_aa: CASSLTLSGANVLTF

j_call: TRBJ2-7
clone_size: .
v_call: TRBV6-6
d_call: .
cdr3_nt: TGTGCCAGCATGCGGGTAGATGAGCAGTACTTC
cdr3_aa: CASMRVDEQYF

j_call: TRBJ1-4
clone_size: .
v_call: TRBV7-9
d_call: .
cdr3_nt: TGTGCCAGCAGCCTAATATCGACACCAACTAATGAAAAACTGTTTTTT
cdr3_aa: CASSLISTPTNEKLFF

j_call: TRBJ2-7
clone_size: .
v_call: TRBV9
d_call: .
cdr3_nt: TGTGCCAGCAGCGTAGAAGGGCGTGGCGAGCAGTACTTC
cdr3_aa: CASSVEGRGEQYF

j_call: TRBJ2-5
clone_size: .
v_call: TRBV7-9
d_call: .
cdr3_nt: TGTGCCAGCAGCTTAGCGGCGGAAGAAGAGACCCAGTACTTC
cdr3_aa: CASSLAAEEETQYF

j_call: TRBJ2-7
clone_size: .
v_call: TRBV6-5
d_call: .
cdr3_nt: TGTGCCAGCAGTTACTCGGTCTCGACAGCGACCTACGAGCAGTACTTC
cdr3_aa: CASSYSVSTATYEQYF

j_call: TRBJ1-5
clone_size: .
v_call: TRBV19
d_call: TRBD1
cdr3_nt: TGTGCCAGCGGCGGACAGGGAGGTTATCAGCCCCAGCATTTT
cdr3_aa: CASGGQGGYQPQHF

j_call: TRBJ1-2
clone_size: once
v_call: TRBV7-2
d_call: .
cdr3_nt: TGTGCCAGCAGCTTAGCGGGGGGCAGCTATGGCTACACCTTC
cdr3_aa: CASSLAGGSYGYTF

j_call: TRBJ2-7
clone_size: once
v_call: TRBV15
d_call: TRBD2
cdr3_nt: TGTGCCACCAGCAGAGATCCCAGCGGGAGGGTCCCCGAGCAGTACTTC
cdr3_aa: CATSRDPSGRVPEQYF